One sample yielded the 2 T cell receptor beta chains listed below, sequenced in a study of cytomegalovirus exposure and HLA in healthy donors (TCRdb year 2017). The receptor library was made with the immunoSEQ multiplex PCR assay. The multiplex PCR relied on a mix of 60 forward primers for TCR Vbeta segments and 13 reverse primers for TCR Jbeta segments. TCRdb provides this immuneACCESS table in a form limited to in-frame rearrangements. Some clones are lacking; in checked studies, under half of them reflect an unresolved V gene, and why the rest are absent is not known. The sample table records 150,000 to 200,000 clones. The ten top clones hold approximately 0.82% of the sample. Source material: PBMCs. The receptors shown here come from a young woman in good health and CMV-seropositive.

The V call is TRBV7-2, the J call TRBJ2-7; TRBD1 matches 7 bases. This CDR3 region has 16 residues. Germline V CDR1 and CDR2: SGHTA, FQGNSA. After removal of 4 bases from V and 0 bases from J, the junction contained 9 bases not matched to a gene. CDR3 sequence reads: CASSSRRQGASYEQYF. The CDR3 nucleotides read TGTGCCAGCAGCTCGAGGAGACAGGGCGCCTCCTACGAGCAGTACTTC.

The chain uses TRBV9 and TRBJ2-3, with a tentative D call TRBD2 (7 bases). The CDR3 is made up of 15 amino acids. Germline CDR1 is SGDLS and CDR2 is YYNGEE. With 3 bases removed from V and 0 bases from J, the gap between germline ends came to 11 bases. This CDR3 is CASSERGASTDTQYF. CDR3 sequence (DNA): TGTGCCAGCAGCGAACGGGGGGCCAGCACAGATACGCAGTATTTT.